Each of the 26 T cell receptor beta chains below was sequenced from the same sample in a study of shared clonotypes between healthy human individuals. The table came from immunoSEQ multiplex PCR; TCRdb's copy has only in-frame clones and leaves some out. The table shows under 85,000 clones, with about 63% occurring only once. The specimen sequenced was memory CD8+ T cells sorted from blood. The subset was: CD45RO+ cells pooled with CCR7-negative TemRA cells. All receptors come from a man aged 25-45 years in good health.

This clone occurred many times. The V gene is TRBV9, the J gene TRBJ1-4; TRBD1 might be the D (5 bases). V was pared by 7 bases and J by 1 base, with 17 bases between. Per germline, CDR1 SGDLS and CDR2 YYNGEE. The CDR3 consists of 16 residues. The CDR3 reads CASAQNPTETNEKLFF. The DNA for the CDR3 is TGTGCCAGCGCCCAAAACCCGACAGAAACTAATGAAAAACTGTTTTTT.

The chain couples TRBV6-1 to TRBJ2-5; D is unresolved. The V end was cut by 4 bases, the J end by 3 bases, with 15 bases between. Germline CDR1 MNHNS, CDR2 SASEGT. This CDR3 is built from 15 residues. The CDR3: CASSGVRYKEETQYF. Written as DNA, the CDR3 is TGTGCCAGCAGTGGGGTGAGATATAAGGAAGAGACCCAGTACTTC.

Comments on this clone: Other DNA sequences in the same sample also yield this CDR3. The V call is TRBV6-1, the J call TRBJ2-7; D is unresolved. This CDR3 comprises 11 residues. CDR1 is MNHNS, CDR2 SASEGT, per germline. Trimming took 6 bases from V and 3 from J, leaving 6 bases between them. The CDR3 DNA reads as TGTGCCAGCAGCGAGTACTACGAGCAGTACTTC. It codes for CASSEYYEQYF.

The V call is TRBV11-2, the J call TRBJ2-1; D perhaps matches TRBD2 (6 bases). From germline, CDR1 is SGHAT and CDR2 FQNNGV. The length of the CDR3 is 15 residues. Trimming removed 5 bases at V and 10 bases at J, with 21 bases between. DNA of the CDR3: TGTGCCAGCAGCCGTCTGGCACTCGGAGGGCACGAGCAGTTCTTC. This codes for CASSRLALGGHEQFF. The whole variable domain, filled in from reference TRBV11-2 and TRBJ2-1, reads EAGVAQSPRYKIIEKRQSVAFWCNPISGHATLYWYQQILGQGPKLLIQFQNNGVVDDSQLPKDRFSAERLKGVDSTLKIQPAKLEDSAVYLCASSRLALGGHEQFFGPGTRLTVL.

This chain connects TRBV7-9 to TRBJ2-1; 7 bases agree with TRBD2. Germline CDR1 and CDR2: SEHNR and FQNEAQ (reference sequence). With V trimmed by 1 base and J by 2 bases, 2 bases remained unmatched. The CDR3 consists of 15 residues. CDR3 sequence reads: CASSLGTRTYNEQFF. DNA for the CDR3: TGTGCCAGCAGCTTAGGGACTAGAACCTACAATGAGCAGTTCTTC.

This clone was seen many times. The chain couples TRBV7-2 to TRBJ1-2, with D unresolved. Between the trimmed V and J ends, which lost 2 bases and 0 bases, there was a span of 10 bases. Per germline, CDR1 SGHTA and CDR2 FQGNSA. The CDR3 has 15 residues. CDR3: CASSLWAAANYGYTF. The CDR3 nucleotides read TGTGCCAGCAGCTTATGGGCAGCAGCTAACTATGGCTACACCTTC.

The chain employs TRBV6-6 and TRBJ2-1, with TRBD2 matching over 9 bases. Unmatched junction bases numbered 4, after V lost 3 bases and J lost 7 bases. This CDR3 has 14 residues. Germline V gene sequence: CDR1 MNHNY, CDR2 SVGAGI (reference sequence). The CDR3, as DNA: TGTGCCAGCAGTTATAGCGGGAGTTTTAATGAGCAGTTCTTC. Its protein is CASSYSGSFNEQFF.

This clone was seen a handful of times. This chain uses TRBV27 with TRBJ2-1; 13 positions match TRBD2. J gave up 9 bases and V 2 bases, and 7 bases lay outside the gene matches. CDR1 and CDR2 from the germline V gene are MNHEY and SMNVEV (reference sequence). The CDR3 is 16 residues long. The CDR3 protein is CASSLPLAGGPPEQFF. DNA for the CDR3: TGTGCCAGCAGTTTACCACTAGCGGGAGGGCCTCCTGAGCAGTTCTTC.

The V and J genes are TRBV6-4 and TRBJ2-1; no reliable D call. V lost 2 bases and J 9 bases, leaving 8 bases between the germline ends. From germline, CDR1 is MRHNA and CDR2 SNTAGT. The CDR3 runs to 12 residues. The CDR3 region has the DNA TGTGCCAGCAGTGACCAGGTCGGTGAGCAGTTCTTC. This encodes CASSDQVGEQFF.

The chain combines TRBV11-2 with TRBJ1-4; 9 positions match TRBD1. The CDR3 runs 17 residues. V was pared by 1 base and J by 6 bases, with 9 bases of the junction left unmatched. Germline lookup yields CDR1 SGHAT and CDR2 FQNNGV. The CDR3 reads CASSLGYRGREDEKLFF. The CDR3 region has the DNA TGTGCCAGCAGCTTAGGGTACAGGGGGCGCGAGGATGAAAAACTGTTTTTT.

This clone was seen more than once but under ten times. This chain joins TRBV15 and TRBJ2-1, with 7 bases matching TRBD2. V gave up 5 bases and J gave up 0 bases; unmatched junction bases: 4. CDR3 length: 15 residues. Germline V gene data show CDR1 as LNHNV and CDR2 as YYDKDF (reference sequence). In DNA form, the CDR3 reads TGTGCCACCAGCTTAACTAGCGACTCCTACAATGAGCAGTTCTTC. Translated, it gives CATSLTSDSYNEQFF.

This clone was found many times. The chain combines TRBV21-1 with TRBJ2-7. TRBV21-1 is a pseudogene segment. There are 14 residues in the CDR3. CDR3 DNA sequence: TGTGCCAGCAGCAATGAGGGGCGCGGCTACGAGCAGTACTTC. Protein product: CASSNEGRGYEQYF.

The rearrangement uses TRBV2 and TRBJ2-7; TRBD2 matches 15 bases. The CDR3 covers 17 residues. J was trimmed by 0 bases and V by 5 bases; bases with no gene match: 5. From germline, CDR1 is SNHLY and CDR2 FYNNEI. The CDR3 DNA follows: TGTGCCAGCAGTCAAGGACTAGCGGGAGGGAGCTCCTACGAGCAGTACTTC. It encodes CASSQGLAGGSSYEQYF.

The gene calls are TRBV6-5 and TRBJ2-1; D is unclear. Trimming pared 6 bases from V and 11 bases from J, leaving 23 bases between. Per germline, CDR1 MNHEY and CDR2 SVGAGI. This CDR3 is 15 amino acids long. CDR3 coding DNA: TGTGCCAGCAGCCTTTCCGGTACAGTCAGCAGAAAGCAGTTCTTC. This sequence encodes CASSLSGTVSRKQFF.

The V call is TRBV6-1, the J call TRBJ2-7; TRBD1 is a possible D gene (7 bases). CDR1 and CDR2 (germline): MNHNS, SASEGT. V was shortened by 9 bases and J by 2 bases, with 14 bases between the two germline ends. CDR3 size: 13 residues. This CDR3 is CASAEGQTYEQYF. CDR3 sequence (DNA): TGTGCCAGTGCGGAGGGACAGACCTACGAGCAGTACTTC.

The rearrangement joins TRBV29-1 to TRBJ2-3, with D perhaps TRBD1 or TRBD2 (6 bases each). This CDR3 has 14 residues. Germline V gives CDR1 SQVTM, CDR2 ANQGSEA. Trimming left V 4 bases short and J 2 bases short, with 13 bases between. CDR3 coding DNA: TGCAGCGTTGTGCGGGACACCTCCACAGATACGCAGTATTTT. Translation: CSVVRDTSTDTQYF.

This sequence joins TRBV6-1 and TRBJ2-2, with a possible D match to TRBD1 (5 bases). CDR1 MNHNS and CDR2 SASEGT come from the germline V gene. The CDR3 consists of 14 residues. V lost 1 base and J 5 bases, leaving 8 bases between the germline ends. CDR3 sequence (DNA): TGTGCCAGCAGTGAAGGTGGGGCGACCGGGGAGCTGTTTTTT. Translating gives CASSEGGATGELFF.

The CDR3 protein is CASSPGTASYEQYF. Here the CDR3 DNA reads TGTGCCAGCAGCCCCGGGACAGCTAGTTACGAGCAGTACTTC. The rearrangement links TRBV9 to TRBJ2-7, with 7 bases identical to TRBD1. This CDR3 is 14 amino acids long. After removal of 4 bases from V and 4 bases from J, the junction contained 8 bases not matched to a gene. Looked up from germline, CDR1 is SGDLS and CDR2 is YYNGEE.

The rearrangement joins TRBV25-1 to TRBJ1-3; D unclear. Deletions cut 6 bases from V and 4 bases from J, with 16 bases between. This CDR3 is 15 amino acids long. The V gene's germline CDR1 is MGHDK and CDR2 SYGVNS. In DNA form, the CDR3 reads TGTGCCAGCAGCGGCGTCGAGGTAGGAGGAAACACCATATATTTT. Amino acid sequence: CASSGVEVGGNTIYF. The full variable domain, in which reference TRBV25-1 and TRBJ1-3 provide the parts outside the CDR3, is EADIYQTPRYLVIGTGKKITLECSQTMGHDKMYWYQQDPGMELHLIHYSYGVNSTEKGDLSSESTVSRIRTEHFPLTLESARPSHTSQYLCASSGVEVGGNTIYFGEGSWLTVV.

The V gene is TRBV18, the J gene TRBJ2-2; 12 bases match TRBD2. This CDR3 spans 17 amino acids. Per germline, CDR1 KGHSH and CDR2 LQKENI. Trimming took 6 bases from V and 4 from J; bases not matched to a gene: 9. CDR3 sequence reads: CASSHETSGSSTGELFF. Here the CDR3 DNA reads TGTGCCAGCTCCCACGAGACTAGCGGGAGTAGCACCGGGGAGCTGTTTTTT.

The rearrangement joins TRBV2 to TRBJ2-5; TRBD1 matches at 8 bases. CDR1 is SNHLY, CDR2 FYNNEI, per germline. The CDR3 runs to 15 residues. J was trimmed by 4 bases and V by 4 bases; bases with no gene match: 8. In nucleotides, the CDR3 is TGTGCCAGCAGTGTCCCCTCACAGGGGGGAGAGACCCAGTACTTC. Its translation: CASSVPSQGGETQYF. The whole variable domain, remainder taken from reference TRBV2 and TRBJ2-5, is EPEVTQTPSHQVTQMGQEVILRCVPISNHLYFYWYRQILGQKVEFLVSFYNNEISEKSEIFDDQFSVERPDGSNFTLKIRSTKLEDSAMYFCASSVPSQGGETQYFGPGTRLLVL.

The chain uses TRBV7-3 and TRBJ2-7; D call uncertain. This CDR3 is built from 16 residues. With 1 base removed from V and 3 bases from J, the gap between germline ends came to 16 bases. Germline CDR1 SGHTA, CDR2 FQGTGA. CDR3 nucleotide sequence: TGTGCCAGCAGCTTAATGCCGGGTTCGACAATCTACGAGCAGTACTTC. This sequence encodes CASSLMPGSTIYEQYF. Filled out from reference TRBV7-3 and TRBJ2-7, the complete variable domain reads GAGVSQTPSNKVTEKGKYVELRCDPISGHTALYWYRQSLGQGPEFLIYFQGTGAADDSGLPNDRFFAVRPEGSVSTLKIQRTERGDSAVYLCASSLMPGSTIYEQYFGPGTRLTVT.

This clone was picked up many times. The V call is TRBV7-9, the J call TRBJ2-7; 8 nucleotides line up with TRBD1. Germline CDR1 reads SEHNR; CDR2 reads FQNEAQ (reference sequence). After removal of 2 bases from V and 4 bases from J, the junction contained 19 bases not matched to a gene. There are 19 residues in the CDR3. DNA for the CDR3: TGTGCCAGCAGCTTAATAGTGGGGAGCGGTCGGGACAGGCGATACGAGCAGTACTTC. Protein product: CASSLIVGSGRDRRYEQYF.

The chain has TRBV13 and TRBJ2-3, with TRBD2 matching over 7 bases. CDR3 length: 13 amino acids. V lost 8 bases to trimming and J lost 3 bases; unmatched junction nucleotides: 5. Germline V gene sequence: CDR1 PRHDT, CDR2 FYEKMQ (reference sequence). CDR3 DNA: TGTGCCAGCGGGAGGGCCGGGACAGATACGCAGTATTTT. This sequence encodes CASGRAGTDTQYF.

This clone has ten or more counts. This chain uses TRBV6-1 with TRBJ2-2, with D hard to call. The germline gives CDR1 MNHNS, CDR2 SASEGT. This CDR3 has 12 residues. The germline V and J ends were trimmed by 5 bases and 4 bases, with 5 bases remaining between them. The DNA for the CDR3 is TGTGCCAGCAGTTATGTCACCGGGGAGCTGTTTTTT. Translated: CASSYVTGELFF.

The CDR3 sequence: CASSLDGRDYEQYF. CDR3 DNA sequence: TGTGCCAGCAGCTTAGACGGGCGAGACTACGAGCAGTACTTC. The V and J genes are TRBV7-9 and TRBJ2-7, with D hard to call. The CDR3 loop spans 14 amino acids. Trimming removed 1 base at V and 3 bases at J, with 10 bases between. Germline CDR1 is SEHNR and CDR2 is FQNEAQ (reference sequence).